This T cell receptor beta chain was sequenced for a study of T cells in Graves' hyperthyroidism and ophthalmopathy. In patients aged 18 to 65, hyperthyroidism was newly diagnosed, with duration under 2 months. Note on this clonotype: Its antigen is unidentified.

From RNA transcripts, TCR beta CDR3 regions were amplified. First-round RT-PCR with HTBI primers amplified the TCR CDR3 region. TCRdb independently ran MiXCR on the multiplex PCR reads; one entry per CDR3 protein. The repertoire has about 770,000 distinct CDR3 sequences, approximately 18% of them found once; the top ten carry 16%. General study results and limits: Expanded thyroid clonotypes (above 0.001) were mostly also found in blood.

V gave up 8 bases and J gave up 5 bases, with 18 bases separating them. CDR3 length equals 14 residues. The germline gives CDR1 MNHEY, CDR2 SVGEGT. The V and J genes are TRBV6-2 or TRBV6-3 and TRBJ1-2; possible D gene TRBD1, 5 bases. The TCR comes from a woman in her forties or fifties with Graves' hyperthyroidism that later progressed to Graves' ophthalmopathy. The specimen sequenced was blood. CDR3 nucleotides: TGTGCCAGCCGCCTTTGGGGCAAGACATATGGCTACACCTTC. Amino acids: CASRLWGKTYGYTF.